This passage covers 25 T cell receptor beta chains from one sample sequenced in a study of human T cells and chemical hapten exposure. TCRdb passed the RACE reads through MiXCR, listing each CDR3 protein once. The sample holds around 80,000 distinct CDR3 sequences, 6.5% to 8% seen once. Time point specified: patch test 2, 6 weeks after DPC sensitization. The sample's treatment: therapeutic diphenylcyclopropenone sensitization with weekly scalp DPC. The sequences come from whole blood, collected in connection with sensitization to the hapten diphenylcyclopropenone (DPC). Receptor source: a woman aged 30 to 39 with alopecia areata. Some clones in this sample may be carry-over from other donors' samples.

There are many counts of this clonotype. The genes are TRBV7-8 and TRBJ2-5; 11 nucleotides match TRBD2. V gave up 4 bases and J gave up 0 bases; unmatched junction bases: 13. This CDR3 region has 19 residues. Germline V gene data show CDR1 as SGHVS and CDR2 as FQNEAQ. As DNA, the CDR3 is TGTGCCAGCAGCTCCCTCCGGGGTAGCGGGGGGGTATACCAAGAGACCCAGTACTTC. Amino acid sequence: CASSSLRGSGGVYQETQYF. The full variable domain, in which reference TRBV7-8 and TRBJ2-5 provide the parts outside the CDR3, is GAGVSQSPRYKVAKRGQDVALRCDPISGHVSLFWYQQALGQGPEFLTYFQNEAQLDKSGLPSDRFFAERPEGSVSTLKIQRTQQEDSAVYLCASSSLRGSGGVYQETQYFGPGTRLLVL.

Ten or more counts support this clonotype. V is TRBV11-2 and J is TRBJ2-1, with TRBD2 matching 8 bases. Germline loops: CDR1 SGHAT, CDR2 FQNNGV. The CDR3 contains 15 residues. V lost 5 bases and J lost 8; bases outside the gene matches: 11. The DNA of the CDR3 is TGTGCCAGCAGCGCTCCGGGACTAGTGTTCTATGAGCAGTTCTTC. Its protein is CASSAPGLVFYEQFF.

The chain has TRBV10-3 and TRBJ1-1; D gene unclear. Trimming cost V 6 bases and J 6 bases, with 20 bases left between them. Germline lookup yields CDR1 ENHRY and CDR2 SYGVKD. The CDR3 loop spans 15 amino acids. The CDR3 sequence: CAIRARVEGDAEAFF. CDR3 bases: TGTGCCATCAGAGCCAGAGTAGAAGGTGACGCTGAAGCTTTCTTT.

This clonotype was counted ten times or more. V usage is TRBV12-3 or TRBV12-4 and J usage is TRBJ1-2; D call uncertain. Trimming left V 4 bases short and J 3 bases short, with 6 bases between. The length of the CDR3 is 12 residues. The CDR3 coding sequence is TGTGCCAGCAGTTCCGGGGACTATGGCTACACCTTC. It specifies CASSSGDYGYTF.

This clonotype was found many times. The chain uses TRBV2 and TRBJ2-1; possibly TRBD2 for D (6 bases). This CDR3 contains 12 residues. Trimming left V 6 bases short and J 15 bases short, with 18 bases between. The germline V gene encodes CDR1 SNHLY and CDR2 FYNNEI. The CDR3 DNA follows: TGTGCCAGCAGCCCCTTCCGGGACTCCTCGTTCTTC. Amino acid sequence: CASSPFRDSSFF.

This clonotype was detected ten times or more. The chain is built from TRBV5-1 and TRBJ2-7, with 8 positions matching TRBD1. The CDR3 covers 15 residues. The trim removed 0 bases at V and 1 base at J, leaving 3 bases unmatched. The germline V gene has CDR1 SGHRS and CDR2 YFSETQ. The CDR3 region is CASSLGDRTSYEQYF. CDR3 bases: TGCGCCAGCAGCTTGGGGGACAGGACGTCCTACGAGCAGTACTTC.

Ten or more counts support this clonotype. The chain couples TRBV7-9 to TRBJ2-1; no definite D call. V was trimmed by 5 bases and J by 7 bases, leaving 9 bases between them. The CDR3 loop spans 12 amino acids. Per germline, CDR1 SEHNR and CDR2 FQNEAQ (reference sequence). The CDR3, as DNA: TGTGCCAGCAGCCCGACATCAAATGAGCAGTTCTTC. Its protein product is CASSPTSNEQFF.

This clonotype was picked up many times. This chain uses TRBV14 with TRBJ1-4; no reliable D call. Germline CDR1 and CDR2: SGHDN and FVKESK. V lost 8 bases to trimming and J lost 8 bases, with 12 bases between them. The CDR3 consists of 12 residues. CDR3 in amino acids: CASSTLGEKLFF. Written as DNA, the CDR3 is TGTGCCAGCTCAACGCTAGGGGAAAAACTGTTTTTT.

There are many counts of this clonotype. The V gene is TRBV29-1, the J gene TRBJ1-2, with 9 bases fitting TRBD1. Germline CDR1 is SQVTM and CDR2 is ANQGSEA. The CDR3 totals 14 residues. V was clipped by 7 bases and J by 3 bases; unmatched bases: 9. The CDR3 coding sequence is TGCAGCGGGACAGGGGACCCGTCTCACTATGGCTACACCTTC. Translation: CSGTGDPSHYGYTF. The full variable domain, rest sourced from reference TRBV29-1 and TRBJ1-2, is SAVISQKPSRDICQRGTSLTIQCQVDSQVTMMFWYRQQPGQSLTLIATANQGSEATYESGFVIDKFPISRPNLTFSTLTVSNMSPEDSSIYLCSGTGDPSHYGYTFGSGTRLTVV.

This chain uses TRBV5-1 with TRBJ2-2; 9 positions match TRBD2. The germline CDR1 and CDR2 sequences are SGHRS and YFSETQ. Germline trimming cut 0 bases from V and 0 bases from J; bases unmatched to any gene: 3. The CDR3 loop spans 17 amino acids. CDR3 coding DNA: TGCGCCAGCAGCTTGGCTAGCGGGGCCGCGAACACCGGGGAGCTGTTTTTT. The encoded protein is CASSLASGAANTGELFF.

This clonotype came up a few times. This chain links TRBV18 with TRBJ1-2, with 8 bases matching TRBD1. The CDR3 is 13 amino acids. V trimming: 6 bases; J trimming: 6 bases; junction bases outside the gene matches: 6. The germline V gene has CDR1 KGHSH and CDR2 LQKENI. Written as DNA, the CDR3 is TGTGCCAGCTCTCCGCAGGGGGCTCATGGCTACACCTTC. Protein sequence: CASSPQGAHGYTF.

The chain has TRBV20-1 and TRBJ1-5, with 7 positions matching TRBD1. V shed 3 bases, J shed 7 bases, and the junction held 12 bases outside the gene matches. The germline gives CDR1 DFQATT, CDR2 SNEGSKA (reference sequence). The CDR3 spans 15 residues. The CDR3 loop is CSARNKQGIGQPQHF. The DNA for the CDR3 is TGCAGTGCTAGGAACAAACAGGGGATAGGACAGCCCCAGCATTTT.

In this sample, this clonotype turned up a few times. The CDR3 sequence is CASSQDWLGYEQYF. The CDR3 nucleotides are TGTGCCAGCAGCCAAGACTGGCTGGGCTACGAGCAGTACTTC. This chain connects TRBV4-2 to TRBJ2-7; no clear D gene. The ends were cut back, 0 bases at V and 3 bases at J, with 9 bases in the middle. The CDR3 is 14 amino acids. Germline CDR1 LGHNA, CDR2 YNFKEQ.

In this sample, this clonotype turned up many times. The genes are TRBV12-3 or TRBV12-4 and TRBJ2-7; 7 bases line up with TRBD1. The V and J ends lost 6 bases and 2 bases, in that order; junction bases with no gene match: 7. CDR3 length: 14 residues. As DNA, the CDR3 is TGTGCCAGCAGGGCCCGGGACAGACCCTACGAGCAGTACTTC. Protein: CASRARDRPYEQYF.

This clonotype was seen repeatedly, ten times or more. This chain links TRBV5-1 with TRBJ1-2; 9 nucleotides match TRBD1. Germline CDR1 and CDR2: SGHRS and YFSETQ. J was trimmed by 3 bases and V by 4 bases; bases with no gene match: 7. CDR3 length equals 15 residues. The CDR3 sequence: CASSINTGGYYGYTF. The CDR3 DNA sequence: TGCGCCAGCAGCATAAATACAGGGGGCTACTATGGCTACACCTTC.

This clonotype was detected ten times or more. V usage is TRBV7-9 and J usage is TRBJ1-4; D is unclear. This CDR3 contains 16 residues. V was pared by 3 bases and J by 3 bases, with 14 bases between. Germline assignment: CDR1 SEHNR and CDR2 FQNEAQ (reference sequence). This CDR3 is CASSLTDWGANEKLFF. The CDR3 nucleotides are TGTGCCAGCAGCTTGACCGACTGGGGAGCTAATGAAAAACTGTTTTTT.

This chain uses TRBV6-1 with TRBJ1-1; D ambiguous. Per the germline V gene, CDR1 is MNHNS and CDR2 is SASEGT. This CDR3 contains 14 residues. CDR3 loop: CAAEFGSMNTEAFF. CDR3 nucleotide sequence: TGTGCTGCGGAATTCGGCAGCATGAACACTGAAGCTTTCTTT.

This clonotype was counted only a few times. J is TRBJ1-2 and V is TRBV20-1, with D possibly matching TRBD1 (6 bases). V was cut by 4 bases and J by 3 bases, with 15 bases left in between. The germline CDR1 and CDR2 sequences are DFQATT and SNEGSKA (reference sequence). The CDR3 consists of 14 residues. The CDR3 region is CSAIMGGADYGYTF. The CDR3 DNA reads as TGCAGTGCTATTATGGGGGGCGCAGACTATGGCTACACCTTC.

This clonotype was recorded many times. V gene TRBV18 combines with J gene TRBJ2-7; D unclear. The CDR3 consists of 15 residues. V lost 0 bases, J lost 3 bases, and 12 bases lay in between. Germline CDR1 KGHSH, CDR2 LQKENI. The CDR3 sequence: CASSPPVAEIYEQYF. CDR3 sequence (DNA): TGTGCCAGCTCACCACCGGTGGCAGAGATCTACGAGCAGTACTTC.

There are a few counts of this clonotype. The chain employs TRBV5-1 and TRBJ1-6; D is perhaps TRBD1 (6 bases). Trimming removed 3 bases from V and 10 bases from J, with 14 bases in between. CDR1 is SGHRS and CDR2 is YFSETQ in the germline V gene. This CDR3 has 14 residues. CDR3 in DNA: TGCGCCAGCAGCTCAGGGGAGATGGCCTCACCCCTCCACTTT. It yields the protein CASSSGEMASPLHF.

This clonotype has at least ten counts. The chain recombines TRBV11-1 with TRBJ2-7, with a tentative D call TRBD2 (5 bases). From germline, CDR1 is SGHAT and CDR2 FQDESV (reference sequence). The CDR3 is 13 residues long. The V end lost 1 base, the J end lost 4 bases, and 8 bases lay between the germline ends. CDR3 DNA: TGTGCCAGCAGCTTAGATCGAGGGTACGAGCAGTACTTC. It specifies CASSLDRGYEQYF.

This clonotype was found many times. The chain uses TRBV3-1 and TRBJ1-1; D is ambiguous. V was shortened by 4 bases and J by 4 bases, with 13 bases between the two germline ends. The CDR3 is 14 residues long. From germline, CDR1 is LGHDT and CDR2 YNNKEL (reference sequence). CDR3 loop: CASSLTQEGTEAFF. CDR3 nucleotide sequence: TGTGCCAGCAGCCTGACCCAGGAGGGCACTGAAGCTTTCTTT.

This clonotype was seen ten or more times. V gene TRBV2 combines with J gene TRBJ2-5; TRBD2 aligns across 9 bases. The CDR3 length is 15 residues. Trimming at V came to 6 bases and at J to 2 bases, leaving 7 bases not matched to a gene. CDR1 SNHLY and CDR2 FYNNEI come from the germline V gene. This chain's CDR3 is CASRALAGGQETQYF. The CDR3 bases are TGTGCCAGCAGGGCTCTGGCGGGGGGGCAAGAGACCCAGTACTTC.

There are many counts of this clonotype. The chain employs TRBV29-1 and TRBJ1-4, with 9 bases lining up with TRBD1. The CDR3 is 13 residues long. The V gene's germline CDR1 is SQVTM and CDR2 ANQGSEA. With 5 bases clipped from V and 8 bases from J, the junction kept 6 bases outside the gene matches. CDR3 region: CSVTGGGSEKLFF. DNA of the CDR3: TGCAGCGTTACAGGGGGCGGATCGGAAAAACTGTTTTTT. Complete variable domain (other parts from reference TRBV29-1 and TRBJ1-4): SAVISQKPSRDICQRGTSLTIQCQVDSQVTMMFWYRQQPGQSLTLIATANQGSEATYESGFVIDKFPISRPNLTFSTLTVSNMSPEDSSIYLCSVTGGGSEKLFFGSGTQLSVL.

This clonotype has ten or more counts. The gene calls are TRBV5-1 and TRBJ2-7; 8 bases align to TRBD2. J lost 2 bases, V lost 4 bases, and 5 bases had no gene match. Per germline, CDR1 SGHRS and CDR2 YFSETQ. The CDR3 length is 14 residues. The CDR3: CASSPGLGTYEQYF. In DNA, the CDR3 is TGCGCCAGCAGCCCGGGACTAGGTACCTACGAGCAGTACTTC.